The 27 T cell receptor beta chains listed next were all sequenced from one sample in a study of CD8+ T cells in alopecia areata. The sequencing template was cDNA reverse transcribed from extracted RNA. This table comes from immunoSEQ multiplex PCR, and its TCRdb copy is limited to in-frame clones, with some not included. Here the sample spans under 250,000 clones, approximately 61% being singletons. The source material was CD4+ T cells sorted from blood, sampled at week 0. These receptors came from a human donor with alopecia areata.

This chain joins TRBV4-2 and TRBJ2-5; possible D gene TRBD2, 5 bases. Looked up from germline, CDR1 is LGHNA and CDR2 is YNFKEQ. This CDR3 has 14 residues. V dropped 1 base and J dropped 4 bases, with 10 bases sitting between them. The CDR3: CASSQGLLGETQYF. CDR3 nucleotides: TGTGCCAGCAGCCAAGGATTACTAGGAGAGACCCAGTACTTC.

This chain connects TRBV7-9 to TRBJ2-7, with 7 bases matching TRBD2. In germline, CDR1 is SEHNR, CDR2 FQNEAQ (reference sequence). The CDR3 has 14 residues. V trimming: 5 bases; J trimming: 0 bases; junction bases outside the gene matches: 4. CDR3 in amino acids: CASSLLADSYEQYF. CDR3 bases: TGTGCCAGCAGCCTCCTAGCGGACTCCTACGAGCAGTACTTC.

This clone came up once. The V gene is TRBV5-4, the J gene TRBJ1-1; 7 bases map to TRBD1. Germline V gene data show CDR1 as SGHNT and CDR2 as YYREEE (reference sequence). This CDR3 has 20 amino acids. Unmatched junction bases numbered 22, after V lost 1 base and J lost 4 bases. The CDR3 nucleotides are TGTGCCAGCAGCTTGTCGGTAGGGGGCGCGATCATTTGGTCGATCACTGAAGCTTTCTTT. Translated: CASSLSVGGAIIWSITEAFF.

The chain has TRBV5-1 and TRBJ2-1; 10 bases line up with TRBD1. Germline assignment: CDR1 SGHRS and CDR2 YFSETQ. This CDR3 is 16 amino acids long. The V gene end was trimmed by 4 bases and the J gene end by 16 bases; junction bases not matched to a gene: 20. The CDR3 here is CASSPENPRRDRGYFF. CDR3 nucleotides: TGCGCCAGCAGCCCCGAAAACCCTCGCCGGGACAGGGGATACTTCTTC.

DNA of the CDR3: TGTGCCAGCAGCCGGGACAAGGGGATGGCTTTCTTT. Translation gives CASSRDKGMAFF. The chain links TRBV25-1 to TRBJ1-1; D is possibly TRBD1 (6 bases). The CDR3 consists of 12 residues. V shed 6 bases and J shed 11 bases, with 16 bases lying between them. Germline CDR1 reads MGHDK; CDR2 reads SYGVNS.

This clone has a single count. This sequence joins TRBV4-1 and TRBJ2-1; D remains ambiguous. V was cut by 4 bases and J by 0 bases, with 10 bases left in between. The germline CDR1 and CDR2 sequences are MGHRA and YSYEKL. The CDR3 runs 15 residues. The chain's CDR3 is CASSLGPSSYNEQFF. As DNA, the CDR3 is TGCGCCAGCAGCCTCGGACCAAGCTCCTACAATGAGCAGTTCTTC.

Regarding this clone: Other nucleotide sequences in the sample specify the same CDR3. The chain carries TRBV29-1 and TRBJ1-1, with D perhaps TRBD1 (6 bases). CDR3 length equals 13 residues. V lost 6 bases and J 0 bases, leaving 11 bases between the germline ends. Germline loops: CDR1 SQVTM, CDR2 ANQGSEA. The CDR3 DNA follows: TGCAGCGTGGGAACAGGGATGAACACTGAAGCTTTCTTT. This encodes CSVGTGMNTEAFF.

The J gene is TRBJ1-1, the V gene TRBV7-6; D unclear. The CDR3 has 13 amino acids. Germline V gene data show CDR1 as SGHVS and CDR2 as FNYEAQ. Trimming took off 5 bases at V and 4 bases at J, with 11 bases between the two ends. The CDR3 DNA sequence: TGTGCCAGCAGCCCTGGGCGGGGCACTGAAGCTTTCTTT. Protein sequence: CASSPGRGTEAFF.

There are a few counts of this clone. The V call is TRBV6-1, the J call TRBJ2-7; D is ambiguous. V lost 6 bases, J lost 2 bases, and 14 bases lay in between. The CDR3 length is 14 residues. The germline V gene encodes CDR1 MNHNS and CDR2 SASEGT. CDR3 amino acids: CASRGLTPAYEQYF. The CDR3 region has the DNA TGTGCCAGCAGAGGGCTTACCCCAGCCTACGAGCAGTACTTC.

The CDR3 nucleotides are TGTGCCAGCAGTAAAACAGGCTACGAGCAGTACTTC. It specifies CASSKTGYEQYF. The rearrangement links TRBV28 to TRBJ2-7; D may be TRBD1 (5 bases). Germline values: CDR1 MDHEN, CDR2 SYDVKM. There are 12 residues in the CDR3. The germline V and J ends were trimmed by 5 bases and 3 bases, with 8 bases remaining between them.

V is TRBV6-5 and J is TRBJ1-5; D perhaps matches TRBD1 (6 bases). The V gene lost 7 bases and the J gene lost 3 bases, with 10 bases spanning the gap. From germline, CDR1 is MNHEY and CDR2 SVGAGI. The CDR3 consists of 13 residues. The CDR3 reads CASKTGYNQPQHF. The DNA for the CDR3 is TGTGCCAGCAAGACAGGCTACAATCAGCCCCAGCATTTT.

This clone appeared many times. The J gene is TRBJ2-3, the V gene TRBV4-1, with a possible D match to TRBD2 (6 bases). Trimming took 5 bases from V and 0 from J, leaving 12 bases between them. This CDR3 spans 15 amino acids. Germline V gene lookup returns CDR1 MGHRA and CDR2 YSYEKL. CDR3 DNA: TGCGCCAGCAGCTACACCGGGACTAGCACAGATACGCAGTATTTT. Its protein product is CASSYTGTSTDTQYF.

The J gene is TRBJ2-7, the V gene TRBV18; maybe TRBD2 (5 bases). This CDR3 spans 18 amino acids. Germline V gives CDR1 KGHSH, CDR2 LQKENI. Trimming cost V 0 bases and J 2 bases, with 20 bases left between them. The CDR3 sequence is CASSPPTGYSAATYEQYF. The CDR3, as DNA: TGTGCCAGCTCACCACCGACGGGATATTCAGCAGCGACCTACGAGCAGTACTTC.

This clone was found a few times. The chain employs TRBV27 and TRBJ2-1; TRBD1 aligns across 8 bases. Germline CDR1 and CDR2: MNHEY and SMNVEV (reference sequence). V shed 5 bases, J shed 7 bases, and the junction held 13 bases outside the gene matches. This CDR3 comprises 16 residues. Here the CDR3 DNA reads TGTGCCAGCAGTCCCGCCCCAGGGGGCGAACGTAATGAGCAGTTCTTC. It is translated as CASSPAPGGERNEQFF.

Remarks on this clone: Possible read error: a much larger clone is one base away. Other nucleotide sequences in the sample specify the same CDR3. J is TRBJ1-2 and V is TRBV30; D ambiguous. Germline V CDR1 and CDR2: GTSNPN, SVGIG (reference sequence). The V end was cut by 0 bases, the J end by 4 bases, with 3 bases between. The CDR3 contains 11 residues. CDR3 in amino acids: CAWSVGYGYTF. For the CDR3, the DNA is TGTGCCTGGAGTGTAGGCTATGGCTACACCTTC.

The chain couples TRBV27 to TRBJ1-6; D possibly corresponds to TRBD1 (6 bases). Germline loops: CDR1 MNHEY, CDR2 SMNVEV (reference sequence). CDR3 length: 15 residues. V shed 2 bases and J shed 9 bases, with 14 bases lying between them. The CDR3 coding sequence is TGTGCCAGCAGTTTAGATCCGGGGGCACGTTCACCCCTCCACTTT. It codes for CASSLDPGARSPLHF.

This clone has a handful of counts. The same CDR3 also results from other DNA sequences found in this sample. V and J are TRBV29-1 and TRBJ2-3; possibly TRBD1 or TRBD2 for D (5 bases each). Trimming cost V 6 bases and J 0 bases, with 10 bases left between them. The CDR3 contains 13 residues. The germline V gene encodes CDR1 SQVTM and CDR2 ANQGSEA. This CDR3 is CSVRGRSTDTQYF. In DNA form, the CDR3 reads TGCAGCGTCCGGGGCAGAAGCACAGATACGCAGTATTTT.

The rearrangement uses TRBV15 and TRBJ2-7, with no clear D. CDR1 is LNHNV and CDR2 is YYDKDF in the germline V gene (reference sequence). Trimming removed 6 bases at V and 0 bases at J, with 9 bases between. The CDR3 has 13 residues. The CDR3 spells CATRRRDSYEQYF. Written as DNA, the CDR3 is TGTGCCACCAGAAGAAGGGACTCCTACGAGCAGTACTTC.

The chain has TRBV10-3 and TRBJ2-5; the D gene is possibly TRBD2 (5 bases). V dropped 11 bases and J dropped 5 bases, with 12 bases sitting between them. In germline, CDR1 is ENHRY, CDR2 SYGVKD. The CDR3 loop spans 11 amino acids. CDR3 region: CASGVEETQYF. The CDR3 region has the DNA TGTGCCTCCGGGGTGGAGGAGACCCAGTACTTC.

This sequence joins TRBV27 and TRBJ1-2; D not resolved. V was clipped by 2 bases and J by 7 bases, with 11 bases between them. Germline CDR1 reads MNHEY; CDR2 reads SMNVEV (reference sequence). There are 13 residues in the CDR3. The CDR3 here is CASSLSIGFGYTF. In nucleotides, the CDR3 is TGTGCCAGCAGTTTAAGCATCGGGTTTGGCTACACCTTC.

The CDR3 nucleotides are TGCGCCAGCAGCTTCGGCCAAGACATAGCCAAAAACATTCAGTACTTC. Translation gives CASSFGQDIAKNIQYF. V usage is TRBV5-1 and J usage is TRBJ2-4; D is undetermined. CDR3 size: 16 residues. V lost 2 bases and J 0 bases, leaving 12 bases between the germline ends. Germline-derived CDR1 and CDR2 are SGHRS and YFSETQ.

V is TRBV4-1 and J is TRBJ1-5; no firm D call. Trimming took off 6 bases at V and 0 bases at J, with 15 bases between the two ends. Germline assignment: CDR1 MGHRA and CDR2 YSYEKL. The CDR3 loop spans 16 amino acids. The CDR3 DNA sequence: TGCGCCAGCAGTCCAGACCGATCCCTTAGCAATCAGCCCCAGCATTTT. Protein: CASSPDRSLSNQPQHF.

J is TRBJ2-1 and V is TRBV2; D unresolved. The V end was cut by 2 bases, the J end by 5 bases, with 10 bases between. The germline V gene has CDR1 SNHLY and CDR2 FYNNEI. The CDR3 spans 14 residues. The CDR3 spells CASSENGSDNEQFF. For the CDR3, the DNA is TGTGCCAGCAGTGAAAACGGGTCCGACAATGAGCAGTTCTTC.

The chain carries TRBV2 and TRBJ2-2, with 11 bases matching TRBD2. Germline V CDR1 and CDR2: SNHLY, FYNNEI. The trim removed 6 bases at V and 4 bases at J, leaving 4 bases unmatched. The CDR3 is made up of 15 amino acids. In DNA, the CDR3 is TGTGCCAGCAGCGGGACTAGCGGCCCCACCGGGGAGCTGTTTTTT. Its translation: CASSGTSGPTGELFF.

The chain uses TRBV5-1 and TRBJ1-1; D is unclear. Trimming removed 1 base at V and 6 bases at J, with 16 bases between. CDR1 is SGHRS and CDR2 is YFSETQ in the germline V gene. The CDR3 totals 15 residues. This chain's CDR3 is CASSLIGSWAAEAFF. CDR3 nucleotide sequence: TGCGCCAGCAGCTTGATAGGGTCATGGGCTGCTGAAGCTTTCTTT. Drawing the rest from reference TRBV5-1 and TRBJ1-1, the complete variable domain is KAGVTQTPRYLIKTRGQQVTLSCSPISGHRSVSWYQQTPGQGLQFLFEYFSETQRNKGNFPGRFSGRQFSNSRSEMNVSTLELGDSALYLCASSLIGSWAAEAFFGQGTRLTVV.

This clone was counted only a few times. The chain links TRBV19 to TRBJ2-7; D remains ambiguous. V was shortened by 1 base and J by 6 bases, with 10 bases between the two germline ends. The germline V gene encodes CDR1 LNHDA and CDR2 SQIVND (reference sequence). The CDR3 sequence is 13 residues long. The DNA for the CDR3 is TGTGCCAGTAGTATAGCCACAATGGGCGAGCAGTACTTC. This gives the protein CASSIATMGEQYF.

This clone has a handful of counts. This chain connects TRBV4-2 to TRBJ2-1; tentatively, D is TRBD2 (6 bases). The CDR3 length is 15 residues. V was clipped by 1 base and J by 2 bases, with 9 bases between them. Per germline, CDR1 LGHNA and CDR2 YNFKEQ. The CDR3 region is CASSQVADTYNEQFF. CDR3 nucleotide sequence: TGTGCCAGCAGCCAAGTAGCGGACACCTACAATGAGCAGTTCTTC.